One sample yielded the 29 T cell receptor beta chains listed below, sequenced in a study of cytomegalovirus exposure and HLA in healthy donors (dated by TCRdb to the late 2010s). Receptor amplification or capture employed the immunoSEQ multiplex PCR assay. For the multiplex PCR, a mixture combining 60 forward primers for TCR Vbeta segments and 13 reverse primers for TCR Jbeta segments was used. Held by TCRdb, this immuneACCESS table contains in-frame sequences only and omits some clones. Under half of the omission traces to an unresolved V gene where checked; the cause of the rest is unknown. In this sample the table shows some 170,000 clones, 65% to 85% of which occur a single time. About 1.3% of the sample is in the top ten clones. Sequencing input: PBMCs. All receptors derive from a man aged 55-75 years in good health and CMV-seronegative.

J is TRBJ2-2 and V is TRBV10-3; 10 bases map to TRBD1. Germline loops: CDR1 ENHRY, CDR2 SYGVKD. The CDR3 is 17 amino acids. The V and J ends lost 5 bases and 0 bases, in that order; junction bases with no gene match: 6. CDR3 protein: CAISLRDRGSNTGELFF. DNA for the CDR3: TGTGCCATCAGTCTTCGGGACAGGGGCTCGAACACCGGGGAGCTGTTTTTT.

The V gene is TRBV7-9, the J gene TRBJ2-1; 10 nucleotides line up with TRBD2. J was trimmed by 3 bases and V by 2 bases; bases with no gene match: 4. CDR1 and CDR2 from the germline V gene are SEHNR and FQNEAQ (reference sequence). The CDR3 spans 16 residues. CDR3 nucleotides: TGTGCCAGCAGCTTACGGTGGACTAGCGGCTACAATGAGCAGTTCTTC. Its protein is CASSLRWTSGYNEQFF.

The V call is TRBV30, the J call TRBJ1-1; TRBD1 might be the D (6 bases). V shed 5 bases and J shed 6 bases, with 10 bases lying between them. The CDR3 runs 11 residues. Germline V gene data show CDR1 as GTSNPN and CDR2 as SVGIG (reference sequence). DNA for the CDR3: TGTGCCTGGTTCAGGGGACCTGAAGCTTTCTTT. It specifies CAWFRGPEAFF.

The DNA of the CDR3 is TGTGCCAGCAGTAAAGGGGTATCGGGTCAGCCCCAGCATTTT. Its protein product is CASSKGVSGQPQHF. The chain uses TRBV6-1 and TRBJ1-5; TRBD1 might be the D (5 bases). The CDR3 sequence is 14 residues long. The V end lost 5 bases, the J end lost 6 bases, and 14 bases lay between the germline ends. From germline, CDR1 is MNHNS and CDR2 SASEGT.

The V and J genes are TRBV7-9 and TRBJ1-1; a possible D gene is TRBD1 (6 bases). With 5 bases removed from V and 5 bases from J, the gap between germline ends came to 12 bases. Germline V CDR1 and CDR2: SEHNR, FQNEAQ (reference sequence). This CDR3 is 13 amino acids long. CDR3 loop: CASSKTGKTEAFF. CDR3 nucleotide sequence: TGTGCCAGCAGCAAAACAGGGAAAACTGAAGCTTTCTTT.

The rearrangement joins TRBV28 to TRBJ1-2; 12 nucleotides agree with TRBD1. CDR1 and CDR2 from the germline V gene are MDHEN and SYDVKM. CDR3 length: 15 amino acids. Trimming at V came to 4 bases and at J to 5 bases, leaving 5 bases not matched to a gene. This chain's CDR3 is CASSSGTGGIYGYTF. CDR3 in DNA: TGTGCCAGCAGTTCCGGGACAGGGGGCATTTATGGCTACACCTTC.

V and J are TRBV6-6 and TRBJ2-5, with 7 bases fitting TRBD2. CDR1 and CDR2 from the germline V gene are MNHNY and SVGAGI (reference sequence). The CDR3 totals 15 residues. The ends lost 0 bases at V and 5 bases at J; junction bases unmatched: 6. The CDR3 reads CASSYSAGVEETQYF. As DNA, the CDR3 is TGTGCCAGCAGTTACTCGGCGGGGGTGGAGGAGACCCAGTACTTC.

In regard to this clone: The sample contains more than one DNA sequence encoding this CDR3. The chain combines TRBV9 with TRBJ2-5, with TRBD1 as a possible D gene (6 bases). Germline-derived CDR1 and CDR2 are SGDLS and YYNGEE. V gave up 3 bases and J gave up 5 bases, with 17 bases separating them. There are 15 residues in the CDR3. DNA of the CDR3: TGTGCCAGCAGCGCCTCGGCAGGGGTTGAGGAGACCCAGTACTTC. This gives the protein CASSASAGVEETQYF.

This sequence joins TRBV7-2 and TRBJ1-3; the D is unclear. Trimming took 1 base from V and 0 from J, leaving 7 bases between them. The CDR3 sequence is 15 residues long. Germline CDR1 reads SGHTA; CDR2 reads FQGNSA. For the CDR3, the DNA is TGTGCCAGCAGCTTAGAATCGGGCTCTGGAAACACCATATATTTT. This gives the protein CASSLESGSGNTIYF.

The CDR3 is CASTYRDWTGELFF. CDR3 DNA: TGCGCCAGCACCTACAGGGATTGGACCGGGGAGCTGTTTTTT. The chain joins TRBV5-1 to TRBJ2-2, with D tentatively TRBD1 (6 bases). V lost 6 bases and J lost 5, with 14 bases in between. Germline-derived CDR1 and CDR2 are SGHRS and YFSETQ. This CDR3 region has 14 residues.

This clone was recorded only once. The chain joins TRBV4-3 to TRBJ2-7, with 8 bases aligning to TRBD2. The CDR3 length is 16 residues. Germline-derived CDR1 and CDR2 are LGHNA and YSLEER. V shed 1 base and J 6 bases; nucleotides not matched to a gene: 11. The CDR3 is CASSQANPREGSEQYF. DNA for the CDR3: TGCGCCAGCAGCCAAGCTAACCCCCGGGAGGGTAGCGAGCAGTACTTC.

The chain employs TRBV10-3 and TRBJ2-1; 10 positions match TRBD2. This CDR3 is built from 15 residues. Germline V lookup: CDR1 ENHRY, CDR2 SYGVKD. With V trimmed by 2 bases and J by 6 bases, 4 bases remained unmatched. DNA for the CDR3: TGTGCCATCAGTGAGGCTAGCGGGAGAAGCAATGAGCAGTTCTTC. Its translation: CAISEASGRSNEQFF.

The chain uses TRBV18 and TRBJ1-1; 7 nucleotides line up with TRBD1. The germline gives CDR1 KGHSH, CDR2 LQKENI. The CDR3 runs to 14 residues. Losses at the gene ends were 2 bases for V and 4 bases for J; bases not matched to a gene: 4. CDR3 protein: CASSPSSGGTEAFF. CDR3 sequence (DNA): TGTGCCAGCTCACCATCCTCAGGGGGCACTGAAGCTTTCTTT. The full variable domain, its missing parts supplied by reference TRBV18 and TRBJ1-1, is NAGVMQNPRHLVRRRGQEARLRCSPMKGHSHVYWYRQLPEEGLKFMVYLQKENIIDESGMPKERFSAEFPKEGPSILRIQQVVRGDSAAYFCASSPSSGGTEAFFGQGTRLTVV.

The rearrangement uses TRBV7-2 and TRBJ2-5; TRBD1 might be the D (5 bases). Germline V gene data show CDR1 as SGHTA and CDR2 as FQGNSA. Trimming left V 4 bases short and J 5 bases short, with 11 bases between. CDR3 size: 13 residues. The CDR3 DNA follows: TGTGCCAGCAGCTGGACATTGAAGGAGACCCAGTACTTC. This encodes CASSWTLKETQYF.

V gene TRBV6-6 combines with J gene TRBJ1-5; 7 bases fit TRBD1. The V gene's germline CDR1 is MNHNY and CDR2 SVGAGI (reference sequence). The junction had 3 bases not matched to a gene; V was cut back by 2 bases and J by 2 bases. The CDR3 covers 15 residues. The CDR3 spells CASSYQGGGNQPQHF. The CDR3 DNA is TGTGCCAGCAGTTACCAGGGGGGCGGCAATCAGCCCCAGCATTTT.

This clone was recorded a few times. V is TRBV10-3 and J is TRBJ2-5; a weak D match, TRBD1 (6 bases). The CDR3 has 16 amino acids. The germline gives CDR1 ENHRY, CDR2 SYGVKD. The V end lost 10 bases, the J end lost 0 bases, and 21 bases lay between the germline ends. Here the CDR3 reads CATAPGDNLNQETQYF. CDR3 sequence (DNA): TGTGCCACCGCCCCAGGGGATAATTTGAACCAAGAGACCCAGTACTTC.

The CDR3 sequence: CASSYSSAREQYF. The DNA of the CDR3 is TGTGCCAGCAGTTATAGTTCGGCGCGGGAGCAGTACTTC. This rearrangement joins TRBV6-5 to TRBJ2-5; 7 bases line up with TRBD2. The V gene's germline CDR1 is MNHEY and CDR2 SVGAGI. This CDR3 is built from 13 residues. Germline trimming cut 3 bases from V and 11 bases from J; bases unmatched to any gene: 9.

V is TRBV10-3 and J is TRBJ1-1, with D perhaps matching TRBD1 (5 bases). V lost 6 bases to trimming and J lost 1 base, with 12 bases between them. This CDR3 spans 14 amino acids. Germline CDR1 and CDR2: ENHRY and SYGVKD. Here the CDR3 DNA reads TGTGCCATCAGCCAACTTACAGGGAACACTGAAGCTTTCTTT. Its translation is CAISQLTGNTEAFF.

The DNA for the CDR3 is TGTGCCAGCAGCCGCCCGAGTGAAAAACTGTTTTTT. Translation: CASSRPSEKLFF. This chain connects TRBV7-2 to TRBJ1-4; D is unclear. The CDR3 is 12 residues long. Germline lookup yields CDR1 SGHTA and CDR2 FQGNSA. V dropped 5 bases and J dropped 7 bases, with 8 bases sitting between them.

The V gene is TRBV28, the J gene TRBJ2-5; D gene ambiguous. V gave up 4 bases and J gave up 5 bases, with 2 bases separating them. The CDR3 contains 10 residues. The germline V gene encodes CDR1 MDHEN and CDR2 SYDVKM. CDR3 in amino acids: CASSSETQYF. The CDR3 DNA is TGTGCCAGCAGTTCGGAGACCCAGTACTTC.

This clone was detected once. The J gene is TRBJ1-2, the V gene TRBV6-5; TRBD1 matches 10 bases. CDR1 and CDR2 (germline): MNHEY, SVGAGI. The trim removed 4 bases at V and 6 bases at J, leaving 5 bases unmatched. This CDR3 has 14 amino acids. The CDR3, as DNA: TGTGCCAGCAGTTGGACGGGACAGGGGAATGGCTACACCTTC. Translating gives CASSWTGQGNGYTF.

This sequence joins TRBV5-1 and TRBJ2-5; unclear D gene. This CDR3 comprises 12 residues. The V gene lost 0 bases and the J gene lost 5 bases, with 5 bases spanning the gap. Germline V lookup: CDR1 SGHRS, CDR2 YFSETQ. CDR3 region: CASSLATETQYF. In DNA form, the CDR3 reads TGCGCCAGCAGCTTGGCTACGGAGACCCAGTACTTC.

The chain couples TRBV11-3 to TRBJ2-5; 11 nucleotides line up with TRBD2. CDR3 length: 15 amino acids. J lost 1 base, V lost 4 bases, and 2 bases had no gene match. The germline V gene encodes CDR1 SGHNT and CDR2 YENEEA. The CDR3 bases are TGTGCCAGCAGCTACGGGACTAGCGGCCAAGAGACCCAGTACTTC. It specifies CASSYGTSGQETQYF.

This CDR3 reads CASSIAGAGGGELFF. CDR3 DNA: TGTGCCAGTAGTATAGCAGGGGCCGGAGGAGGGGAGCTGTTTTTT. The chain has TRBV19 and TRBJ2-2; possible D gene TRBD1, 6 bases. In germline, CDR1 is LNHDA, CDR2 SQIVND (reference sequence). This CDR3 is built from 15 residues. Trimming pared 1 base from V and 8 bases from J, leaving 14 bases between.

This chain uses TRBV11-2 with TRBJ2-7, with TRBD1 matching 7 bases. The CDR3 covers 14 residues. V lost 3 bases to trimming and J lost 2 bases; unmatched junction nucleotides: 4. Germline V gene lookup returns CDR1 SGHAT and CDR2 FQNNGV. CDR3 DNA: TGTGCCAGCAGCTTCGGGACAGCCACCTACGAGCAGTACTTC. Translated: CASSFGTATYEQYF.

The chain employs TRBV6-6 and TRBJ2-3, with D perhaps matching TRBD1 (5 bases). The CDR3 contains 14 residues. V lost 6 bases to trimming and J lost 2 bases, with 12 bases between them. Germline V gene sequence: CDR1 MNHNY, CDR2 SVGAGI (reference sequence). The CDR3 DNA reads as TGTGCCAGCAGGACAGATCCTTACACAGATACGCAGTATTTT. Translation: CASRTDPYTDTQYF.

The CDR3 here is CATSRGQGSYNEQFF. The CDR3 DNA sequence: TGTGCCACCAGCAGGGGACAGGGAAGCTACAATGAGCAGTTCTTC. The chain recombines TRBV15 with TRBJ2-1; 9 positions agree with TRBD1. The germline V gene has CDR1 LNHNV and CDR2 YYDKDF (reference sequence). This CDR3 is 15 amino acids long. Trimming took 3 bases from V and 3 from J; bases not matched to a gene: 3.

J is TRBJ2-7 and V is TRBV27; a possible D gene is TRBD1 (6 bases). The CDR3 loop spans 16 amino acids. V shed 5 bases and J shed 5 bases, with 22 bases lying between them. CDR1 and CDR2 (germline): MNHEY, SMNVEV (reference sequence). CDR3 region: CASSPQGLYSLDEQYF. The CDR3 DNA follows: TGTGCCAGCAGTCCCCAGGGGCTTTATTCTTTGGACGAGCAGTACTTC.

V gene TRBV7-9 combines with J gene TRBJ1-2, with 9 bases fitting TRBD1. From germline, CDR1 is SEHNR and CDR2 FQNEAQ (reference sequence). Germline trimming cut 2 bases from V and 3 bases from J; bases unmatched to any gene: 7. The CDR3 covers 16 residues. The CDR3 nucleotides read TGTGCCAGCAGCTTATTCGGGACAGGGAGGGACTATGGCTACACCTTC. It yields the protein CASSLFGTGRDYGYTF.